Sequencing of this TCR beta chain was carried out in a study of cytomegalovirus exposure and HLA in healthy donors. CDR1 and CDR2 from the germline V gene are MDHEN and SYDVKM. The CDR3 runs 17 residues. V lost 6 bases and J lost 8; bases outside the gene matches: 20. Study-wide findings and caveats: It was likely that a cluster of highly shared sequence variants was a sequencing artifact. At a 0.05 false discovery rate, a later analysis found 18,000 or so TCR beta sequences to be associated with HLA alleles.

Primers included in the PCR were 60 Vbeta and 13 Jbeta primers. Using immunoSEQ multiplex PCR, the repertoire was profiled, and TCRdb retains in-frame clones only, with some absent. Of about 95,000 clones listed, about three quarters are singletons. Nominally healthy donors were sampled, though unrecorded immune exposures were likely. Remarks on this clone: Its antigen is unknown.

The receptor's source is a young man in good health and CMV-seropositive. Sequenced: PBMCs. The chain employs TRBV28 and TRBJ1-2; TRBD1 aligns across 8 bases. CDR3 loop: CASSTLYQSRGRGGYTF. The CDR3 coding sequence is TGTGCCAGCAGCACTCTCTACCAATCCAGGGGGCGCGGGGGCTACACCTTC.